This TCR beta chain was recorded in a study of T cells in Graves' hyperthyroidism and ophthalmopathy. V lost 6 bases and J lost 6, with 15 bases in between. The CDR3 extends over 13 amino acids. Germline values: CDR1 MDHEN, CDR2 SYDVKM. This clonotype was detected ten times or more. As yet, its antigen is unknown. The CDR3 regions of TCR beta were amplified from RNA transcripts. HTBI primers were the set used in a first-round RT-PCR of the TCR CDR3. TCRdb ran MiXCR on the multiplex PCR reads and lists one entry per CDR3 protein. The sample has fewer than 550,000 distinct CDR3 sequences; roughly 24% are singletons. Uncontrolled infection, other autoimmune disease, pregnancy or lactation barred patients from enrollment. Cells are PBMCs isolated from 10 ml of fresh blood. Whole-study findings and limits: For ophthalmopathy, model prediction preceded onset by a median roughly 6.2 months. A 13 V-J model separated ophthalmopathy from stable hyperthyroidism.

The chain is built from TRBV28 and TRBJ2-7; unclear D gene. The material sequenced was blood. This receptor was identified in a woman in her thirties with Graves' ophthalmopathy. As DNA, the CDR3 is TGTGCCAGCAGCGTAATGCCGTACTCCGAGCAGTACTTC. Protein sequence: CASSVMPYSEQYF.